These 27 T cell receptor beta chains were sequenced from one sample in a study of STAT5B mutations in CD4+ large granular lymphocyte leukemia. Using immunoSEQ multiplex PCR, the repertoire was profiled, and TCRdb retains in-frame clones only, with some absent. There are over 35,000 clones in the sample; 85% occur only once, and roughly 1.2% lies in the top ten. The specimen sequenced was CD4+ T cells from blood buffy coats. These receptors were taken from a human donor in good health.

The sample holds one count of this clone. The chain joins TRBV11-3 to TRBJ1-1; TRBD1 might be the D (6 bases). Trimming cost V 5 bases and J 1 base, with 11 bases left between them. Per the germline V gene, CDR1 is SGHNT and CDR2 is YENEEA. This CDR3 comprises 14 residues. The DNA for the CDR3 is TGTGCCAGCAGCCCCCAGGGGACGAACACTGAAGCTTTCTTT. It encodes CASSPQGTNTEAFF.

The chain joins TRBV5-1 to TRBJ2-5; the D is unclear. Trimming took off 6 bases at V and 1 base at J, with 10 bases between the two ends. The CDR3 extends over 13 amino acids. Germline lookup yields CDR1 SGHRS and CDR2 YFSETQ. CDR3 in amino acids: CASTRPPQETQYF. CDR3 nucleotide sequence: TGCGCCAGCACCAGGCCGCCCCAAGAGACCCAGTACTTC.

This clone was seen only a few times. The rearrangement links TRBV30 to TRBJ1-5; D is undetermined. V shed 1 base and J shed 5 bases, with 6 bases lying between them. This CDR3 comprises 12 residues. From germline, CDR1 is GTSNPN and CDR2 SVGIG (reference sequence). CDR3 DNA sequence: TGTGCCTGGAGTGCGTGGGATCAGCCCCAGCATTTT. It codes for CAWSAWDQPQHF.

The rearrangement uses TRBV6-5 and TRBJ1-3; 8 bases fit TRBD1. The CDR3 is 13 amino acids. V trimming: 6 bases; J trimming: 5 bases; junction bases outside the gene matches: 3. The germline gives CDR1 MNHEY, CDR2 SVGAGI. In DNA, the CDR3 is TGTGCCAGCAGGGGACAGGCAAGAAACACCATATATTTT. Its protein product is CASRGQARNTIYF.

The rearrangement uses TRBV11-2 and TRBJ1-1; D perhaps matches TRBD1 (6 bases). Germline CDR1 is SGHAT and CDR2 is FQNNGV. The CDR3 contains 15 residues. The V end lost 4 bases, the J end lost 1 base, and 13 bases lay between the germline ends. The CDR3 region has the DNA TGTGCCAGCAGCTCAACAAAACAGGGGAACACTGAAGCTTTCTTT. This sequence encodes CASSSTKQGNTEAFF.

This sequence joins TRBV11-3 and TRBJ2-1, with 9 bases aligning to TRBD2. Germline V gene sequence: CDR1 SGHNT, CDR2 YENEEA. V lost 0 bases, J lost 4 bases, and 7 bases stayed unmatched. The CDR3 runs 17 residues. The CDR3 protein is CASSLEGSGSQYNEQFF. The CDR3 DNA is TGTGCCAGCAGCTTAGAAGGTAGCGGGAGTCAGTACAATGAGCAGTTCTTC.

The chain uses TRBV11-2 and TRBJ2-6; 11 bases match TRBD1. The CDR3 is made up of 17 amino acids. Unmatched junction bases numbered 1, after V lost 3 bases and J lost 0 bases. Germline V gene data show CDR1 as SGHAT and CDR2 as FQNNGV. The CDR3 DNA sequence: TGTGCCAGCAGCTTTGGGACAGGGGGCTCTGGGGCCAACGTCCTGACTTTC. Translating gives CASSFGTGGSGANVLTF.

The chain carries TRBV2 and TRBJ2-4; no firm D call. The CDR3 totals 13 residues. Per germline, CDR1 SNHLY and CDR2 FYNNEI. V was clipped by 6 bases and J by 3 bases, with 9 bases between them. The CDR3 region has the DNA TGTGCCAGCAGCGTAATAGGCAAAAACATTCAGTACTTC. It yields the protein CASSVIGKNIQYF.

The genes are TRBV5-4 and TRBJ1-2; 9 nucleotides align to TRBD1. Germline CDR1 reads SGHNT; CDR2 reads YYREEE (reference sequence). The trim removed 4 bases at V and 2 bases at J, leaving 6 bases unmatched. The CDR3 totals 15 residues. Here the CDR3 DNA reads TGTGCCAGCAGCCTAGGGACAGGGAAAAACTATGGCTACACCTTC. It specifies CASSLGTGKNYGYTF.

The chain links TRBV2 to TRBJ1-1; weak D call: TRBD1 (5 bases). Germline V gene sequence: CDR1 SNHLY, CDR2 FYNNEI. The CDR3 extends over 14 amino acids. The V end was cut by 3 bases, the J end by 0 bases, with 8 bases between. Here the CDR3 reads CASSEGLLNTEAFF. In nucleotides, the CDR3 is TGTGCCAGCAGTGAGGGGCTATTGAACACTGAAGCTTTCTTT.

V and J are TRBV19 and TRBJ2-1; possibly TRBD1 or TRBD2 for D (5 bases each). Between the trimmed V and J ends, which lost 3 bases and 7 bases, there was a span of 16 bases. Germline values: CDR1 LNHDA, CDR2 SQIVND (reference sequence). The CDR3 runs 15 residues. The CDR3 coding sequence is TGTGCCAGTAGTATCGTAGCCTCGGGGCCAAATGAGCAGTTCTTC. Translating gives CASSIVASGPNEQFF.

This clone was counted only a few times. This chain connects TRBV6-5 to TRBJ1-6; D is unresolved. CDR3 length equals 15 residues. Trimming removed 2 bases at V and 7 bases at J, with 12 bases between. Germline assignment: CDR1 MNHEY and CDR2 SVGAGI. The CDR3 reads CASSYEDFGNSPLHF. DNA for the CDR3: TGTGCCAGCAGTTACGAGGATTTTGGCAATTCACCCCTCCACTTT.

The chain carries TRBV14 and TRBJ2-7, with D possibly matching TRBD2 (5 bases). The germline V gene encodes CDR1 SGHDN and CDR2 FVKESK. The CDR3 contains 13 residues. V shed 0 bases and J shed 6 bases, with 9 bases lying between them. The DNA for the CDR3 is TGTGCCAGCAGCCAAGAGCTTGGAGGCGAGCAGTACTTC. Encoded protein: CASSQELGGEQYF.

The chain uses TRBV6-5 and TRBJ1-6, with 8 nucleotides matching TRBD1. The CDR3 length is 14 residues. Germline lookup yields CDR1 MNHEY and CDR2 SVGAGI. V gave up 6 bases and J gave up 6 bases; unmatched junction bases: 4. CDR3 sequence: CASRSDRANSPLHF. The CDR3 coding sequence is TGTGCCAGCAGATCGGACAGGGCTAATTCACCCCTCCACTTT.

This chain joins TRBV19 and TRBJ2-7, with D possibly matching TRBD2 (6 bases). CDR3 length: 14 residues. V dropped 1 base and J dropped 2 bases, with 9 bases sitting between them. The germline V gene encodes CDR1 LNHDA and CDR2 SQIVND (reference sequence). CDR3 in amino acids: CASSIAGVTYEQYF. CDR3 DNA sequence: TGTGCCAGTAGTATAGCGGGGGTAACCTACGAGCAGTACTTC. The whole variable domain, filled in from reference TRBV19 and TRBJ2-7, reads DGGITQSPKYLFRKEGQNVTLSCEQNLNHDAMYWYRQDPGQGLRLIYYSQIVNDFQKGDIAEGYSVSREKKESFPLTVTSAQKNPTAFYLCASSIAGVTYEQYFGPGTRLTVT.

This clone occurred once. This chain joins TRBV28 and TRBJ2-2; D gene unclear. The CDR3 is 14 amino acids. Trimming pared 8 bases from V and 6 bases from J, leaving 16 bases between. Germline values: CDR1 MDHEN, CDR2 SYDVKM. The CDR3 protein is CASVTGQRAGELFF. The CDR3 coding sequence is TGTGCCAGCGTCACGGGCCAAAGGGCCGGGGAGCTGTTTTTT.

The rearrangement uses TRBV30 and TRBJ2-5; the D is unclear. This CDR3 is 13 amino acids long. Germline V gene sequence: CDR1 GTSNPN, CDR2 SVGIG (reference sequence). Trimming pared 2 bases from V and 0 bases from J, leaving 7 bases between. CDR3 nucleotides: TGTGCCTGGAGTCCCGTGGACCAAGAGACCCAGTACTTC. Amino acids: CAWSPVDQETQYF.

This clone appeared a single time. The chain recombines TRBV10-3 with TRBJ2-7; no definite D call. With 11 bases removed from V and 0 bases from J, the gap between germline ends came to 14 bases. The CDR3 runs 13 residues. Germline assignment: CDR1 ENHRY and CDR2 SYGVKD. The CDR3 nucleotides are TGTGCCCTCCAAATGGAAGGCTCCTACGAGCAGTACTTC. It is translated as CALQMEGSYEQYF.

The chain has TRBV30 and TRBJ2-5; tentatively, D is TRBD1 (6 bases). The CDR3 is 13 residues long. V lost 1 base and J lost 2, with 8 bases in between. Germline values: CDR1 GTSNPN, CDR2 SVGIG (reference sequence). The CDR3 nucleotides read TGTGCCTGGAGTGGGACAGCTCAAGAGACCCAGTACTTC. It codes for CAWSGTAQETQYF.

This chain links TRBV5-1 with TRBJ1-4, with D possibly TRBD1 on 5 matching bases. From germline, CDR1 is SGHRS and CDR2 YFSETQ. The CDR3 runs 15 residues. V gave up 0 bases and J gave up 4 bases, with 10 bases separating them. In DNA form, the CDR3 reads TGCGCCAGCAGCTTGGATGTGACAGTTAATGAAAAACTGTTTTTT. As protein: CASSLDVTVNEKLFF. Combining the CDR3 with reference TRBV5-1 and TRBJ1-4 gives the whole variable domain KAGVTQTPRYLIKTRGQQVTLSCSPISGHRSVSWYQQTPGQGLQFLFEYFSETQRNKGNFPGRFSGRQFSNSRSEMNVSTLELGDSALYLCASSLDVTVNEKLFFGSGTQLSVL.

The V call is TRBV28, the J call TRBJ1-1; D not resolved. The CDR3 is made up of 14 amino acids. Germline CDR1 reads MDHEN; CDR2 reads SYDVKM. V shed 4 bases and J shed 5 bases, with 14 bases lying between them. CDR3 in DNA: TGTGCCAGCAGTTCCGGACTGCCGGCAACTGAAGCTTTCTTT. Its translation is CASSSGLPATEAFF.

The chain has TRBV5-4 and TRBJ2-1; 15 nucleotides line up with TRBD2. The junction had 9 bases not matched to a gene; V was cut back by 0 bases and J by 5 bases. This CDR3 is built from 19 residues. In germline, CDR1 is SGHNT, CDR2 YYREEE (reference sequence). The DNA for the CDR3 is TGTGCCAGCAGCTTGGCGGGACTAGCGGGGGGACCTAGAAACAATGAGCAGTTCTTC. The encoded protein is CASSLAGLAGGPRNNEQFF.

The rearrangement uses TRBV5-1 and TRBJ2-3; 9 nucleotides align to TRBD2. V dropped 3 bases and J dropped 5; count of bases not matched to a gene: 7. CDR1 is SGHRS, CDR2 YFSETQ, per germline. The CDR3 has 15 amino acids. This CDR3 is CASSSLAGSEDTQYF. The DNA of the CDR3 is TGCGCCAGCAGCTCCCTAGCGGGGTCCGAAGATACGCAGTATTTT.

V gene TRBV16 combines with J gene TRBJ2-7; 10 bases agree with TRBD2. The CDR3 loop spans 16 amino acids. CDR1 KGHSY and CDR2 FQNENV come from the germline V gene. Trimming took 0 bases from V and 5 from J; bases not matched to a gene: 7. Here the CDR3 DNA reads TGTGCCAGCAGCCAATCAAAGGCTAGCGGGAGCCACGAGCAGTACTTC. Translating gives CASSQSKASGSHEQYF.

V is TRBV5-4 and J is TRBJ1-1; possibly TRBD1 for D (5 bases). The CDR3 is 13 amino acids. V lost 4 bases, J lost 11 bases, and 18 bases lay in between. The germline V gene has CDR1 SGHNT and CDR2 YYREEE (reference sequence). The CDR3 region has the DNA TGTGCCAGCAGCGCCGTGGGGGGGGATTCGGCTTTCTTT. Amino acid sequence: CASSAVGGDSAFF.

The genes are TRBV7-2 and TRBJ1-3; the D is unclear. Trimming stripped 5 bases from V and 2 bases from J, with 4 bases between. The CDR3 length is 12 residues. CDR1 and CDR2 from the germline V gene are SGHTA and FQGNSA. CDR3 residues: CASSPPGNTIYF. In DNA, the CDR3 is TGTGCCAGCAGCCCCCCTGGAAACACCATATATTTT.

The V and J genes are TRBV25-1 and TRBJ2-5; D remains unclear. CDR1 and CDR2 (germline): MGHDK, SYGVNS. This CDR3 spans 14 amino acids. Trimming left V 7 bases short and J 4 bases short, with 16 bases between. CDR3 region: CASTHGRYLETQYF. In DNA, the CDR3 is TGTGCCAGCACCCATGGGCGGTATTTAGAGACCCAGTACTTC.